The 16 T cell receptor beta chains below come from one sample, sequenced in a study of OX40 agonist ivuxolimab in advanced cancers. Generated by immunoSEQ multiplex PCR, the TCRdb table keeps only in-frame clones and is missing some. Among about 38,000 clones listed, 82% were seen once. Sample: CD4+ or CD8+ T cells sorted from blood, taken in a trial of the OX40 agonist ivuxolimab. The receptors derive from an adult with an advanced solid tumor such as melanoma, head and neck, liver or kidney cancer.

The chain recombines TRBV7-2 with TRBJ2-3, with 14 bases identical to TRBD2. This CDR3 region has 16 residues. Per germline, CDR1 SGHTA and CDR2 FQGNSA. J was trimmed by 1 base and V by 4 bases; bases with no gene match: 1. CDR3 residues: CASSSGLAGGTDTQYF. The CDR3 DNA reads as TGTGCCAGCAGCTCGGGACTAGCGGGAGGCACAGATACGCAGTATTTT.

This sequence joins TRBV7-2 and TRBJ2-3, with TRBD2 identical over 8 bases. The J segment lost 7 bases and the V segment lost 5 bases, leaving 11 bases of the junction unmatched. The CDR3 has 15 amino acids. Germline V gene data show CDR1 as SGHTA and CDR2 as FQGNSA. The CDR3 nucleotides read TGTGCCAGCAGCCGTGGTAGCGGGACCAGATATACGCAGTATTTT. This translates into CASSRGSGTRYTQYF.

This clone is a singleton in its sample. The rearrangement uses TRBV6-1 and TRBJ1-4; 9 nucleotides match TRBD1. Germline V gives CDR1 MNHNS, CDR2 SASEGT. V dropped 3 bases and J dropped 3; count of bases not matched to a gene: 2. The CDR3 sequence is 15 residues long. CDR3 amino acids: CASSDRDRANEKLFF. In DNA, the CDR3 is TGTGCCAGCAGTGATAGGGACAGGGCTAATGAAAAACTGTTTTTT.

The rearrangement uses TRBV6-6 and TRBJ1-2, with D possibly matching TRBD1 (6 bases). The CDR3 is 13 residues long. The germline gives CDR1 MNHNY, CDR2 SVGAGI (reference sequence). The V end lost 6 bases, the J end lost 5 bases, and 13 bases lay between the germline ends. CDR3 protein: CASSYREEYGYTF. CDR3 bases: TGTGCCAGCAGCTACAGGGAGGAATATGGCTACACCTTC.

This clone showed up just once. V and J are TRBV5-5 and TRBJ1-1, with a tentative D call TRBD1 (5 bases). This CDR3 has 13 amino acids. The V end lost 2 bases, the J end lost 1 base, and 6 bases lay between the germline ends. The V gene's germline CDR1 is SGHKS and CDR2 YYEKEE (reference sequence). The CDR3 here is CASSLRGNTEAFF. The CDR3 coding sequence is TGTGCCAGCAGCTTAAGGGGGAACACTGAAGCTTTCTTT.

The chain recombines TRBV6-5 with TRBJ2-5; the match to TRBD1 covers 9 bases. The ends lost 5 bases at V and 14 bases at J; junction bases unmatched: 6. This CDR3 is 11 amino acids long. Germline CDR1 reads MNHEY; CDR2 reads SVGAGI. CDR3 in DNA: TGTGCCAGCAGTCCCGGGACAGGGTCCTACTTC. Amino acid sequence: CASSPGTGSYF.

The chain carries TRBV7-2 and TRBJ1-2; D ambiguous. V lost 1 base and J 0 bases, leaving 6 bases between the germline ends. The V gene's germline CDR1 is SGHTA and CDR2 FQGNSA. The CDR3 contains 14 residues. CDR3 sequence reads: CASSLVEANYGYTF. The CDR3 coding sequence is TGTGCCAGCAGCTTAGTAGAGGCTAACTATGGCTACACCTTC.

This clone was picked up one time. The CDR3 DNA reads as TGTGCCAGCAGCGTCAGTTGGAGTGGGGCAGATACGCAGTATTTT. Encoded protein: CASSVSWSGADTQYF. This chain joins TRBV11-2 and TRBJ2-3; no clear D. V was trimmed by 5 bases and J by 4 bases, leaving 16 bases between them. This CDR3 has 15 amino acids. Germline CDR1 and CDR2: SGHAT and FQNNGV.

The V call is TRBV10-1, the J call TRBJ2-7; 7 positions agree with TRBD2. V shed 2 bases, J shed 3 bases, and the junction held 7 bases outside the gene matches. This CDR3 region has 15 residues. Germline V gives CDR1 WNHNN, CDR2 SYGVQD (reference sequence). The CDR3 sequence is CASSESSSGGYEQYF. CDR3 in DNA: TGCGCCAGCAGTGAGAGTTCTAGCGGCGGCTACGAGCAGTACTTC.

The chain links TRBV5-1 to TRBJ2-1; 12 positions match TRBD2. After removal of 0 bases from V and 9 bases from J, the junction contained 4 bases not matched to a gene. The germline gives CDR1 SGHRS, CDR2 YFSETQ. The CDR3 contains 15 residues. CDR3 sequence: CASSLATSGRSEQFF. In DNA, the CDR3 is TGCGCCAGCAGCTTGGCAACTAGCGGGAGGAGTGAGCAGTTCTTC. Full variable domain (rest looked up from reference TRBV5-1 and TRBJ2-1): KAGVTQTPRYLIKTRGQQVTLSCSPISGHRSVSWYQQTPGQGLQFLFEYFSETQRNKGNFPGRFSGRQFSNSRSEMNVSTLELGDSALYLCASSLATSGRSEQFFGPGTRLTVL.

This clone was observed a single time. The chain joins TRBV7-2 to TRBJ1-2, with D unresolved. Germline V CDR1 and CDR2: SGHTA, FQGNSA. This CDR3 has 14 amino acids. V was pared by 4 bases and J by 4 bases, with 13 bases between. Written as DNA, the CDR3 is TGTGCCAGCAGCTCAGACCGGGGTCTCTATGGCTACACCTTC. Protein sequence: CASSSDRGLYGYTF.

The chain uses TRBV5-1 and TRBJ2-7, with TRBD1 identical over 8 bases. The J segment lost 5 bases and the V segment lost 4 bases, leaving 8 bases of the junction unmatched. The CDR3 has 14 amino acids. From germline, CDR1 is SGHRS and CDR2 YFSETQ. The DNA for the CDR3 is TGCGCCAGCAGCCTATGGACAGGGACGAACGAGCAGTACTTC. It translates to CASSLWTGTNEQYF.

The CDR3 region is CASSSLLRVVEQYF. CDR3 DNA: TGTGCCAGCAGCTCTCTCCTCAGGGTTGTCGAGCAGTACTTC. This chain joins TRBV11-2 and TRBJ2-7; possibly TRBD1 for D (5 bases). The CDR3 sequence is 14 residues long. V dropped 4 bases and J dropped 6 bases, with 16 bases sitting between them. CDR1 and CDR2 (germline): SGHAT, FQNNGV.

J is TRBJ2-7 and V is TRBV2; maybe TRBD1 (5 bases). This CDR3 contains 13 residues. Germline CDR1 reads SNHLY; CDR2 reads FYNNEI. V dropped 3 bases and J dropped 1 base, with 7 bases sitting between them. CDR3 bases: TGTGCCAGCAGTGATAAGGGGTCCTACGAGCAGTACTTC. Protein: CASSDKGSYEQYF. Combining the CDR3 with reference TRBV2 and TRBJ2-7 gives the whole variable domain EPEVTQTPSHQVTQMGQEVILRCVPISNHLYFYWYRQILGQKVEFLVSFYNNEISEKSEIFDDQFSVERPDGSNFTLKIRSTKLEDSAMYFCASSDKGSYEQYFGPGTRLTVT.

In this sample, this clone turned up a few times. This chain connects TRBV20-1 to TRBJ1-2; D remains ambiguous. The CDR3 is made up of 11 amino acids. Trimming stripped 7 bases from V and 1 base from J, with 7 bases between. Germline values: CDR1 DFQATT, CDR2 SNEGSKA (reference sequence). The CDR3 DNA reads as TGCAGTGGCTACAGTAACTATGGCTACACCTTC. Amino acids: CSGYSNYGYTF.

In DNA, the CDR3 is TGTGCCAGCAGTGATATTACTTTAATTAGCGGGAGGGCCGCGAATGAGCAGTTCTTC. Residues: CASSDITLISGRAANEQFF. The V call is TRBV6-1, the J call TRBJ2-1; 11 bases map to TRBD2. V was pared by 3 bases and J by 7 bases, with 17 bases of the junction left unmatched. Germline CDR1 reads MNHNS; CDR2 reads SASEGT. This CDR3 spans 19 amino acids.